Each of the 16 T cell receptor beta chains below was sequenced from the same sample in a study of blood T cells in healthy people across ages. With a J-beta primer mix and a sample-barcoded 5' primer, a second PCR ran about 7 to 12 cycles. TCRdb reanalysed the 5' RACE reads using MiXCR and keeps one entry per CDR3 protein. The sample records some 1 million distinct CDR3 sequences, under 45% being singletons. Sequencing was performed on blood. The receptors come from an older woman in good health.

In its sample, this clonotype was seen a few times. The J gene is TRBJ2-3, the V gene TRBV7-2; D perhaps matches TRBD1 (6 bases). CDR1 SGHTA and CDR2 FQGNSA come from the germline V gene. The CDR3 runs 14 residues. The V end was cut by 5 bases, the J end by 2 bases, with 11 bases between. The CDR3 region is CASSTTGLTDTQYF. As DNA, the CDR3 is TGTGCCAGCAGCACCACAGGGCTCACAGATACGCAGTATTTT.

This clonotype is a singleton in its sample. The rearrangement uses TRBV2 and TRBJ2-3; 16 positions agree with TRBD2. The germline gives CDR1 SNHLY, CDR2 FYNNEI. V trimming: 9 bases; J trimming: 3 bases; junction bases outside the gene matches: 9. This CDR3 comprises 17 residues. The chain's CDR3 is CASPPGLAGGPTDTQYF. CDR3 sequence (DNA): TGTGCCAGTCCCCCGGGACTAGCGGGAGGGCCTACAGATACGCAGTATTTT.

The V gene is TRBV2, the J gene TRBJ1-2; 9 bases line up with TRBD1. J gave up 4 bases and V 6 bases, and 6 bases lay outside the gene matches. CDR3 length: 14 residues. Germline CDR1 is SNHLY and CDR2 is FYNNEI. The CDR3: CASRDRGGIYGYTF. CDR3 coding DNA: TGTGCCAGCAGGGACAGGGGCGGAATCTATGGCTACACCTTC.

This clonotype has just one count. J is TRBJ2-3 and V is TRBV9, with 8 positions matching TRBD2. J was trimmed by 6 bases and V by 6 bases; bases with no gene match: 9. The CDR3 consists of 14 residues. Germline values: CDR1 SGDLS, CDR2 YYNGEE. The CDR3 DNA is TGTGCCAGCACCTCTAGCGGGTCCGAGGATACGCAGTATTTT. This encodes CASTSSGSEDTQYF.

This clonotype was seen only a few times. This chain uses TRBV10-3 with TRBJ2-2, with 15 bases identical to TRBD2. V was clipped by 7 bases and J by 5 bases; unmatched bases: 8. The CDR3 covers 17 residues. Germline CDR1 is ENHRY and CDR2 is SYGVKD. CDR3: CAIKTGLAGGSTGELFF. The CDR3 DNA follows: TGTGCCATCAAAACGGGACTAGCGGGAGGAAGTACCGGGGAGCTGTTTTTT.

The chain combines TRBV4-1 with TRBJ2-5; the match to TRBD2 covers 14 bases. CDR1 and CDR2 (germline): MGHRA, YSYEKL. The J segment lost 3 bases and the V segment lost 0 bases, leaving 6 bases of the junction unmatched. This CDR3 comprises 18 residues. CDR3 nucleotide sequence: TGCGCCAGCAGCCAAGAATTAATGGGACTAGCGGGAGAAGAGACCCAGTACTTC. This codes for CASSQELMGLAGEETQYF.

V and J are TRBV20-1 and TRBJ2-7; 10 bases are shared with TRBD1. The germline gives CDR1 DFQATT, CDR2 SNEGSKA (reference sequence). This CDR3 spans 14 amino acids. J was trimmed by 3 bases and V by 3 bases; bases with no gene match: 5. The CDR3 nucleotides are TGCAGTGCTAGTTTGGGACAGGGGCACTACGAGCAGTACTTC. Translation: CSASLGQGHYEQYF.

Only a few counts were recorded for this clonotype. This sequence joins TRBV20-1 and TRBJ2-1; D might be TRBD2 (6 bases). Trimming stripped 6 bases from V and 8 bases from J, with 23 bases between. The CDR3 loop spans 15 amino acids. The V gene's germline CDR1 is DFQATT and CDR2 SNEGSKA (reference sequence). The CDR3 loop reads CSAPRDSGLGDEQFF. The CDR3, as DNA: TGCAGTGCCCCGAGGGATTCGGGACTTGGCGATGAGCAGTTCTTC.

V is TRBV14 and J is TRBJ2-3; TRBD2 agrees at 13 bases. The V gene's germline CDR1 is SGHDN and CDR2 FVKESK. The CDR3 spans 16 residues. V was pared by 4 bases and J by 5 bases, with 6 bases of the junction left unmatched. CDR3 protein: CASSRTSGRAKDTQYF. CDR3 nucleotide sequence: TGTGCCAGCAGCCGAACTAGCGGGAGGGCCAAAGATACGCAGTATTTT.

Many counts were recorded for this clonotype. The rearrangement links TRBV7-2 to TRBJ2-4; D gene ambiguous. CDR3 length: 11 amino acids. The ends were cut back, 5 bases at V and 9 bases at J, with 8 bases in the middle. CDR1 is SGHTA, CDR2 FQGNSA, per germline. CDR3 amino acids: CASSAMGIQYF. The DNA for the CDR3 is TGTGCCAGCAGCGCTATGGGCATTCAGTACTTC.

This clonotype has just a few counts. V usage is TRBV2 and J usage is TRBJ1-1; no firm D call. V lost 4 bases and J lost 5, with 11 bases in between. Germline V gene sequence: CDR1 SNHLY, CDR2 FYNNEI. The CDR3 is 13 amino acids. Here the CDR3 DNA reads TGTGCCAGCAGTGGGGGTCTAGGGACTGAAGCTTTCTTT. Residues: CASSGGLGTEAFF.

V and J are TRBV3-1 and TRBJ2-5; perhaps TRBD1 as D (7 bases). Trimming shortened V by 1 base and J by 0 bases, and 15 bases separated the two germline ends. CDR1 is LGHDT, CDR2 YNNKEL, per germline (reference sequence). This CDR3 comprises 17 residues. The CDR3 nucleotides read TGTGCCAGCAGCCAAGCTTTGGCAGGGGGGAACCAAGAGACCCAGTACTTC. It encodes CASSQALAGGNQETQYF.

This clonotype was seen a single time. The chain is built from TRBV19 and TRBJ2-1; either TRBD1 or TRBD2 may supply D (7 bases each). V was clipped by 4 bases and J by 2 bases, with 15 bases between them. In germline, CDR1 is LNHDA, CDR2 SQIVND (reference sequence). The CDR3 consists of 16 residues. CDR3 bases: TGTGCCAGTAGTAAAGGGAGGGGACAGACCTACAATGAGCAGTTCTTC. It is translated as CASSKGRGQTYNEQFF.

This chain uses TRBV11-2 with TRBJ2-7, with TRBD2 matching 9 bases. Unmatched junction bases numbered 4, after V lost 5 bases and J lost 2 bases. Germline V CDR1 and CDR2: SGHAT, FQNNGV. This CDR3 comprises 14 residues. CDR3 residues: CASSLGTSPYEQYF. The CDR3 bases are TGTGCCAGCAGCCTGGGGACTAGCCCCTACGAGCAGTACTTC.

The V gene is TRBV18, the J gene TRBJ2-5; unclear D gene. Trimming took off 8 bases at V and 0 bases at J, with 10 bases between the two ends. Per the germline V gene, CDR1 is KGHSH and CDR2 is LQKENI. The length of the CDR3 is 13 residues. The DNA of the CDR3 is TGTGCCAGCGACGACACAAACCAAGAGACCCAGTACTTC. Amino acids: CASDDTNQETQYF.

This sequence joins TRBV6-5 and TRBJ2-7, with TRBD2 as a possible D gene (6 bases). The CDR3 extends over 14 amino acids. With 0 bases removed from V and 11 bases from J, the gap between germline ends came to 17 bases. Germline V gene sequence: CDR1 MNHEY, CDR2 SVGAGI. The CDR3 sequence is CASSYSMGVGGEYF. The CDR3 DNA sequence: TGTGCCAGCAGTTACTCGATGGGGGTAGGCGGGGAGTACTTC.